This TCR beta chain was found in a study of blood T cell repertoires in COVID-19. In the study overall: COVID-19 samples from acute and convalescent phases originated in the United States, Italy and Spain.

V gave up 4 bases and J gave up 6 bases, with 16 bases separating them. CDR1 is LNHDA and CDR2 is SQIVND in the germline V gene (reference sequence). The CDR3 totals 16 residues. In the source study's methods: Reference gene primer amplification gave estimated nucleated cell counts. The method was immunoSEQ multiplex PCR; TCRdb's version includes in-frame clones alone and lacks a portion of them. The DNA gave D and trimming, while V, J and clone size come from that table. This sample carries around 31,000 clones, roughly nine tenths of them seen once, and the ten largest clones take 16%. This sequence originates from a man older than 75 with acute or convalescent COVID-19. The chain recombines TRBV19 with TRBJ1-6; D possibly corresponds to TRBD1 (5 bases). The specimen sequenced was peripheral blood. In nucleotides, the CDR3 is TGTGCCAGTAGTAAGGCCATTAGGGGCGGTAATTCACCCCTCCACTTT. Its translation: CASSKAIRGGNSPLHF.